The next 24 T cell receptor beta chains were all read from a single sample in a study of Ad26.COV2.S vaccination and SARS-CoV-2 variants. Sequencing was performed with immunoSEQ multiplex PCR; in TCRdb, only in-frame clones are kept and a portion is missing. The sample yields a few hundred thousand clones, around 90% seen once. Treatment given: roughly 20 received Ad26.COV2.S at low or high dose, single or two shots; a few received placebo; per-sample allocation not given. Samples came from day 63 after the first vaccine or placebo injection. Source: peripheral blood, taken in a trial of Ad26.COV2.S vaccine versus placebo. The source is a person between 18 and 59 years old who received the Ad26.COV2.S COVID-19 vaccine or a placebo.

The CDR3 DNA sequence: TGTGCCAGCAGGGACAGGGGTATGAACACTGAAGCTTTCTTT. It yields the protein CASRDRGMNTEAFF. The V call is TRBV2, the J call TRBJ1-1, with TRBD1 matching over 9 bases. Germline loops: CDR1 SNHLY, CDR2 FYNNEI. V was pared by 6 bases and J by 0 bases, with 2 bases of the junction left unmatched. The CDR3 covers 14 residues.

The chain has TRBV19 and TRBJ1-3; 7 bases are shared with TRBD1. V lost 11 bases, J lost 0 bases, and 10 bases stayed unmatched. CDR3 size: 15 residues. Germline CDR1 is LNHDA and CDR2 is SQIVND (reference sequence). This CDR3 is CAVTSGTASGNTIYF. Written as DNA, the CDR3 is TGTGCCGTCACCTCCGGGACAGCCTCTGGAAACACCATATATTTT. Variable domain in full (rest from reference TRBV19 and TRBJ1-3): DGGITQSPKYLFRKEGQNVTLSCEQNLNHDAMYWYRQDPGQGLRLIYYSQIVNDFQKGDIAEGYSVSREKKESFPLTVTSAQKNPTAFYLCAVTSGTASGNTIYFGEGSWLTVV.

The gene calls are TRBV5-1 and TRBJ2-1; no clear D. Trimming left V 0 bases short and J 5 bases short, with 12 bases between. CDR1 is SGHRS and CDR2 is YFSETQ in the germline V gene. This CDR3 is 15 amino acids long. The CDR3 nucleotides read TGCGCCAGCAGCTTGGAGCAGATAACGGACAATGAGCAGTTCTTC. Translation: CASSLEQITDNEQFF.

This rearrangement joins TRBV4-1 to TRBJ2-7; D remains ambiguous. The V gene's germline CDR1 is MGHRA and CDR2 YSYEKL. Trimming shortened V by 0 bases and J by 5 bases, and 11 bases separated the two germline ends. The CDR3 contains 14 residues. The CDR3 DNA reads as TGCGCCAGCAGCCAAGAATCCGGCTCGGACGAGCAGTACTTC. This encodes CASSQESGSDEQYF.

The rearrangement links TRBV30 to TRBJ2-1; D unresolved. CDR3 length: 14 amino acids. Germline CDR1 reads GTSNPN; CDR2 reads SVGIG (reference sequence). V gave up 2 bases and J gave up 0 bases, with 8 bases separating them. The CDR3 protein is CAWSFRSSYNEQFF. The CDR3 DNA reads as TGTGCCTGGAGTTTCAGGAGCTCCTACAATGAGCAGTTCTTC.

This chain joins TRBV2 and TRBJ2-1; D gene unclear. V shed 6 bases and J shed 0 bases, with 9 bases lying between them. Germline V gives CDR1 SNHLY, CDR2 FYNNEI. CDR3 length: 14 amino acids. The CDR3 reads CASRSWSSYNEQFF. DNA for the CDR3: TGTGCCAGCAGAAGCTGGAGCTCCTACAATGAGCAGTTCTTC.

The chain employs TRBV9 and TRBJ2-5, with no clear D. The CDR3 runs to 18 residues. From germline, CDR1 is SGDLS and CDR2 YYNGEE. Trimming took 0 bases from V and 2 from J, leaving 20 bases between them. CDR3 protein: CASSVDLSSADLQETQYF. CDR3 sequence (DNA): TGTGCCAGCAGCGTAGATCTGTCCTCGGCGGACCTTCAAGAGACCCAGTACTTC.

This chain connects TRBV6-2 or TRBV6-3 to TRBJ2-1, with D possibly being TRBD2 (6 bases). The CDR3 is 18 amino acids. The V gene lost 0 bases and the J gene lost 2 bases, with 17 bases spanning the gap. Germline V gene data show CDR1 as MNHEY and CDR2 as SVGEGT. The CDR3 DNA reads TGTGCCAGCAGTTACTCATCGGTGCGGGGCCCTCCCTACAATGAGCAGTTCTTC. It yields the protein CASSYSSVRGPPYNEQFF.

Here the CDR3 DNA reads TGTGCCAGCAGCCCGACCCCCTCTGGAAACACCATATATTTT. Its translation is CASSPTPSGNTIYF. The rearrangement links TRBV9 to TRBJ1-3; D is uncertain. Between the trimmed V and J ends, which lost 4 bases and 0 bases, there was a span of 8 bases. The CDR3 extends over 14 amino acids. From germline, CDR1 is SGDLS and CDR2 YYNGEE.

This clone was found once. This chain joins TRBV18 and TRBJ1-1; weak D call: TRBD1 (6 bases). Germline V gene sequence: CDR1 KGHSH, CDR2 LQKENI. CDR3 length equals 14 residues. The V end was cut by 2 bases, the J end by 7 bases, with 14 bases between. In DNA form, the CDR3 reads TGTGCCAGCTCACCAACCGGGACACCCGATGAAGCTTTCTTT. Translation: CASSPTGTPDEAFF.

V gene TRBV30 combines with J gene TRBJ1-5; D is possibly TRBD1 (6 bases). V lost 1 base to trimming and J lost 4 bases, with 8 bases between them. The germline CDR1 and CDR2 sequences are GTSNPN and SVGIG (reference sequence). This CDR3 region has 13 residues. CDR3 loop: CAWSADSNQPQHF. CDR3 bases: TGTGCCTGGAGTGCGGACAGTAATCAGCCCCAGCATTTT. The entire variable domain, with the rest obtained from reference TRBV30 and TRBJ1-5, is as follows: SQTIHQWPATLVQPVGSPLSLECTVEGTSNPNLYWYRQAAGRGLQLLFYSVGIGQISSEVPQNLSASRPQDRQFILSSKKLLLSDSGFYLCAWSADSNQPQHFGDGTRLSIL.

V usage is TRBV2 and J usage is TRBJ2-6; no reliable D call. Germline assignment: CDR1 SNHLY and CDR2 FYNNEI. This CDR3 is built from 14 residues. The V end was cut by 0 bases, the J end by 3 bases, with 3 bases between. This CDR3 is CASSEAVGANVLTF. In DNA form, the CDR3 reads TGTGCCAGCAGTGAAGCGGTTGGGGCCAACGTCCTGACTTTC.

The chain links TRBV11-2 to TRBJ2-1, with a weak D call TRBD2 (7 bases). The germline V gene has CDR1 SGHAT and CDR2 FQNNGV. This CDR3 contains 13 residues. The V end was cut by 4 bases, the J end by 8 bases, with 12 bases between. The CDR3 loop is CASSWGGQDEQFF. The CDR3 DNA sequence: TGTGCCAGCAGCTGGGGGGGACAAGATGAGCAGTTCTTC.

Only one count was recorded for this clone. The V and J genes are TRBV29-1 and TRBJ2-1; TRBD2 matches 8 bases. This CDR3 comprises 14 residues. Trimming at V came to 8 bases and at J to 2 bases, leaving 8 bases not matched to a gene. Germline CDR1 and CDR2: SQVTM and ANQGSEA. The chain's CDR3 is CSTRGRGAYNEQFF. The CDR3 DNA reads as TGCAGCACCCGGGGGCGGGGGGCCTACAATGAGCAGTTCTTC.

The J gene is TRBJ1-5, the V gene TRBV2; possibly TRBD1 for D (6 bases). V lost 7 bases, J lost 7 bases, and 14 bases lay in between. This CDR3 comprises 13 residues. Germline values: CDR1 SNHLY, CDR2 FYNNEI. The CDR3 spells CASKEGDSQPQHF. CDR3 DNA: TGTGCCAGCAAAGAGGGGGATTCACAGCCCCAGCATTTT.

Written as DNA, the CDR3 is TGTGCCAGTAGTGCGGGACAGACCTTCGCCATTCAGTACTTC. Its protein is CASSAGQTFAIQYF. The V call is TRBV19, the J call TRBJ2-4; possible D gene TRBD1, 7 bases. Germline CDR1 and CDR2: LNHDA and SQIVND (reference sequence). The V and J ends lost 5 bases and 9 bases respectively, with 17 bases between them. The length of the CDR3 is 14 residues.

This clone was seen only once. Mismatch with germline at one junction end may stem from a read error. This chain uses TRBV30 with TRBJ1-2; TRBD1 might be the D (5 bases). The V gene's germline CDR1 is GTSNPN and CDR2 SVGIG (reference sequence). This CDR3 has 11 residues. The CDR3 region is CAWSVSAGTHF. CDR3 nucleotide sequence: TGTGCCTGGAGTGTATCAGCCGGGACCCACTTC.

The J gene is TRBJ2-1, the V gene TRBV4-3; TRBD2 is a possible D gene (6 bases). CDR1 and CDR2 (germline): LGHNA, YSLEER. V gave up 3 bases and J gave up 12 bases, with 12 bases separating them. The CDR3 has 12 residues. As DNA, the CDR3 is TGCGCCAGCAGCCACCCCGGGAGCCGGCAGTTCTTC. Its protein product is CASSHPGSRQFF.

J is TRBJ2-7 and V is TRBV13; 8 bases are a match to TRBD2. Trimming cost V 4 bases and J 3 bases; bases outside gene matches: 5. CDR3 length: 14 amino acids. The germline CDR1 and CDR2 sequences are PRHDT and FYEKMQ (reference sequence). In DNA, the CDR3 is TGTGCCAGCAGCTCTGGGACTAGAAACTACGAGCAGTACTTC. This gives the protein CASSSGTRNYEQYF.

This sequence joins TRBV28 and TRBJ1-2; D gene ambiguous. The CDR3 consists of 14 residues. Trimming stripped 6 bases from V and 3 bases from J, with 14 bases between. CDR1 MDHEN and CDR2 SYDVKM come from the germline V gene. CDR3 DNA sequence: TGTGCCAGCAGCACGATACACCAGTACTATGGCTACACCTTC. Translated, it gives CASSTIHQYYGYTF.

The chain employs TRBV4-1 and TRBJ2-7; 10 nucleotides match TRBD2. This CDR3 has 18 amino acids. V gave up 1 base and J gave up 2 bases; unmatched junction bases: 11. The V gene's germline CDR1 is MGHRA and CDR2 YSYEKL. CDR3 sequence: CASSQVFLSSGRPYEQYF. CDR3 bases: TGCGCCAGCAGCCAAGTGTTCCTTAGTAGCGGGAGGCCCTACGAGCAGTACTTC.

The chain has TRBV5-5 and TRBJ2-7, with D possibly matching TRBD1 (5 bases). V shed 3 bases and J shed 6 bases, with 13 bases lying between them. Germline V lookup: CDR1 SGHKS, CDR2 YYEKEE (reference sequence). CDR3 length: 13 residues. In DNA form, the CDR3 reads TGTGCCAGCAGCTCGACAGCCTCCGGCGAGCAGTACTTC. This codes for CASSSTASGEQYF.

The DNA of the CDR3 is TGTGCCAGCAGTCATATCCGGGAGGGTGAGACCCAGTACTTC. Amino acids: CASSHIREGETQYF. V is TRBV6-2 or TRBV6-3 and J is TRBJ2-5, with 8 bases aligning to TRBD2. Per the germline V gene, CDR1 is MNHEY and CDR2 is SVGEGT. CDR3 length equals 14 residues. Trimming took 5 bases from V and 5 from J; bases not matched to a gene: 7.

V gene TRBV9 combines with J gene TRBJ1-3; D gene uncertain. V was trimmed by 4 bases and J by 0 bases, leaving 17 bases between them. From germline, CDR1 is SGDLS and CDR2 YYNGEE. The CDR3 spans 17 residues. In nucleotides, the CDR3 is TGTGCCAGCAGCCCTCTACGACCGACGACCTCTGGAAACACCATATATTTT. Translated: CASSPLRPTTSGNTIYF.